The entry below describes one T cell receptor beta chain. The sample originates from a study of blood T cell repertoires in COVID-19. Study-wide context: Italy, Spain and the United States were the sources of the convalescent and acute COVID-19 samples. T cells, B-cell-depleted T cells, or PBMCs supplied cDNA or gDNA.

With V trimmed by 4 bases and J by 6 bases, 6 bases remained unmatched. Germline V gives CDR1 SGHNT, CDR2 YYREEE (reference sequence). The CDR3 has 13 residues. Original processing methods: Estimated nucleated cell counts came from reference gene primer amplification. Generated by immunoSEQ multiplex PCR, the TCRdb table keeps only in-frame clones and is missing some. V and J calls and clone size are given by that table; D and trimming were obtained from the DNA. The repertoire holds roughly 100,000 clones, with about 88% as singletons. The clonotype was recovered from a woman of 80 years or more with acute or convalescent COVID-19. The material sequenced was peripheral blood. J is TRBJ2-7 and V is TRBV5-4, with TRBD1 matching over 8 bases. The CDR3 region is CASSADRVGEQYF. CDR3 bases: TGTGCCAGCAGCGCGGACAGGGTAGGCGAGCAGTACTTC. The variable domain in full, with the rest retrieved from reference TRBV5-4 and TRBJ2-7, is ETGVTQSPTHLIKTRGQQVTLRCSSQSGHNTVSWYQQALGQGPQFIFQYYREEENGRGNFPPRFSGLQFPNYSSELNVNALELDDSALYLCASSADRVGEQYFGPGTRLTVT.